This T cell receptor beta chain was profiled in a study of tissue T cells after allogeneic stem cell transplantation. Profiled with immunoSEQ multiplex PCR; TCRdb holds only in-frame clones, not every one. The sample has hundreds of clones, around 78% seen once; the top ten hold approximately 19%. The sequenced sample was liver tissue, obtained at autopsy. This TCR was sampled from a female patient aged 18 to 50 with steroid-refractory graft-versus-host disease after an allogeneic stem cell transplant. A share of the T cells may be of graft donor origin.

The CDR3 DNA follows: TGTGCCAGCACCCGGGGACAGGGGAGTTACTACGAGCAGTACTTC. Protein: CASTRGQGSYYEQYF. This chain connects TRBV27 to TRBJ2-7; 10 nucleotides agree with TRBD1. Trimming removed 7 bases from V and 3 bases from J; junction bases left unmatched: 9. Germline V gene data show CDR1 as MNHEY and CDR2 as SMNVEV (reference sequence). This CDR3 contains 15 residues.